This TCR beta chain was captured in a study of T cells in Graves' hyperthyroidism and ophthalmopathy. Study background: Peripheral blood was obtained at initial diagnosis, preceding any treatment.

It was RNA transcripts that yielded the amplified TCR beta CDR3 regions. During a first-round RT-PCR of the TCR CDR3, the HTBI primer set was used. TCRdb passed the multiplex PCR reads through MiXCR, listing each CDR3 protein once. The sample lists around 700,000 distinct CDR3 sequences, roughly a third occurring once. Per the germline V gene, CDR1 is GTSNPN and CDR2 is SVGIG (reference sequence). The CDR3 is made up of 12 amino acids. Between the trimmed V and J ends, which lost 1 base and 2 bases, there was a span of 5 bases. The chain links TRBV30 to TRBJ1-2, with D unresolved. The TCR originated in a middle-aged woman with Graves' hyperthyroidism. The specimen sequenced was blood. The CDR3 nucleotides are TGTGCCTGGAGTGCCCACAACTATGGCTACACCTTC. It specifies CAWSAHNYGYTF.